The T cell receptor beta chain under discussion was sequenced for a study of cytomegalovirus exposure and HLA in healthy donors. V lost 0 bases and J lost 1; bases outside the gene matches: 2. This CDR3 region has 16 residues. Germline V gene lookup returns CDR1 MRHNA and CDR2 SNTAGT. General study results and limits: A later examination showed that TCR association rates differed by HLA locus, with DRB1 most and HLA-C fewest.

Researchers ran the PCR with 60 Vbeta and 13 Jbeta primers. The data were produced by immunoSEQ multiplex PCR, yet TCRdb's version contains in-frame clones alone and is incomplete. Among 150,000 to 200,000 clones listed, around 77% were seen once. This clone occurred a few times. What it binds is unknown. The receptor was derived from a man aged 60 to 69 in good health and CMV-seronegative. This chain joins TRBV6-4 and TRBJ2-3, with 9 bases lining up with TRBD2. The sample consisted of PBMCs. CDR3 sequence: CASSDSTSGRTDTQYF. The CDR3 DNA is TGTGCCAGCAGTGACTCGACTAGCGGACGCACAGATACGCAGTATTTT.